Reported below is one TCR beta chain. The sample holds many counts of this clonotype. Which antigen it targets is not known. Base qualities are not recorded, but no much larger clone differs from it by a single base. Sequenced using an Illumina HiSeq 1500. TCRdb ran its own pipeline on the public reads, namely fastp trimming at Q25 and MiXCR clone calling, and kept in-frame beta chains. Every CDR3 protein is listed once, alongside the most common genes and DNA of its rows. The sample table holds around 800,000 distinct CDR3 sequences, of which 32% were seen once. The top ten constitute around 12% of the sample. The sample comes from a study of T cell repertoires in cytomegalovirus infection (dated by TCRdb to between 2019 and 2020). About the investigation overall: Recently identified HLA-C-restricted CMV epitopes, whose presentation resists viral immunomodulation, were targeted by peptide stimulations together with well-studied HLA-B-restricted epitopes. The HLA type of each donor mattered for the analysis, because public TCR beta signatures pointed to carriage of CMV infection along with the matching HLA type. On the study overall, not on this receptor specifically: The ex vivo response was dominated by HLA-C-restricted CMV-specific TCR beta clonotypes, and the single most frequent clonotype in two of eight donors was supplied by these HLA-C-restricted clonotypes. In both this cohort and an independent approximately 350-donor cohort, the cumulative frequency of public TCR beta family members distinguished carriers of CMV infection plus the relevant HLA type.

The treatment or condition label on this specimen signifies: in vitro stimulation with specific CMV peptide epitopes to enrich CMV-specific T cells. CDR1 and CDR2, looked up from the germline V gene (reference sequence), are MNHEY and SMNVEV. The CDR3 holds 15 amino acids from the cysteine to the phenylalanine. Only the CDR3 region is kept as DNA, spanning 45 bases read in frame from base 1. The junction carries 19 bases between V and J, which are trimmed by 5 bases and 6 bases respectively. Sequenced material: cultured CD8+ T cells from PBMCs, taken from culture after CMV antigen stimulation. The receptor's source is a human donor in good health (CMV status not recorded). Some clones in this sample may be carry-over from other donors' samples. Recombination connected TRBV27 to TRBJ1-2; the D region possibly corresponds to TRBD1 (6 bases align). The DNA sequence follows: TGTGCCAGCAGTCCAGAAGTATATACAGGGCATGGCTACACCTTC. The encoded protein is CASSPEVYTGHGYTF.